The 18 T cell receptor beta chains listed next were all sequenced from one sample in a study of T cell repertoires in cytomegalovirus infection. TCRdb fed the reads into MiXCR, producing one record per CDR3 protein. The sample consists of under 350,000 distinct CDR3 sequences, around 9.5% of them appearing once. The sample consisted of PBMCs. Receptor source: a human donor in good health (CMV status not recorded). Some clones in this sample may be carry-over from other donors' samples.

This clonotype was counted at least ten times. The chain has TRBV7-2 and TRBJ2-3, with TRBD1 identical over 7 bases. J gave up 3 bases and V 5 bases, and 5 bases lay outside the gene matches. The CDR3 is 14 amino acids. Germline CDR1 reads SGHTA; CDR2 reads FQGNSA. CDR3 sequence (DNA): TGTGCCAGCAGCCCACGACAGGGAACAGATACGCAGTATTTT. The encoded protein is CASSPRQGTDTQYF.

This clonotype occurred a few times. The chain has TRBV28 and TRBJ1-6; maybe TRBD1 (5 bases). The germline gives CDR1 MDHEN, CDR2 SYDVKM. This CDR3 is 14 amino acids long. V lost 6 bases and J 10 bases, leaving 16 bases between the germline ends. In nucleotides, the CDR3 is TGTGCCAGCAGCGGGCCGGGGAGGGACTCACCCCTCCACTTT. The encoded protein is CASSGPGRDSPLHF.

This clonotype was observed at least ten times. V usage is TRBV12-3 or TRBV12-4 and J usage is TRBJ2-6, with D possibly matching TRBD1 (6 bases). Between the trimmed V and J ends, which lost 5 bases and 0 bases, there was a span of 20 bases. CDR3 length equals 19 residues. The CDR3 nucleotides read TGTGCCAGCAGTCTCCACTTAGGACAGTCTTCCTCTGGGGCCAACGTCCTGACTTTC. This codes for CASSLHLGQSSSGANVLTF.

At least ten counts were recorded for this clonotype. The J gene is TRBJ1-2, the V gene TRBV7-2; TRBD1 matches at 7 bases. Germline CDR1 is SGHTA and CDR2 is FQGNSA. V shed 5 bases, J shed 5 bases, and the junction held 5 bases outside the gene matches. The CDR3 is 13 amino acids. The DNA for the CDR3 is TGTGCCAGCAGCCAGGGGGGAGTGTATGGCTACACCTTC. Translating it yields CASSQGGVYGYTF.

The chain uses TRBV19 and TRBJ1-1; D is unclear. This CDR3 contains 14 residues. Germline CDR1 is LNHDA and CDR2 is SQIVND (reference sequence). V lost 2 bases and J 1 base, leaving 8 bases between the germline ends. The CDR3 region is CASSIITGNTEAFF. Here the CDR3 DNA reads TGTGCCAGTAGTATAATCACGGGGAACACTGAAGCTTTCTTT.

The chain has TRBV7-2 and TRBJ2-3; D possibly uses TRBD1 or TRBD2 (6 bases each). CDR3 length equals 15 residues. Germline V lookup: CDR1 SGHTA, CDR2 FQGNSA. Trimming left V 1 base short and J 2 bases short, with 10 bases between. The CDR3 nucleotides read TGTGCCAGCAGCTTAGGAGGGGGGCTCACAGATACGCAGTATTTT. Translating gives CASSLGGGLTDTQYF. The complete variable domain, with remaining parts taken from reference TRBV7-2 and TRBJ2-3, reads GAGVSQSPSNKVTEKGKDVELRCDPISGHTALYWYRQSLGQGLEFLIYFQGNSAPDKSGLPSDRFSAERTGGSVSTLTIQRTQQEDSAVYLCASSLGGGLTDTQYFGPGTRLTVL.

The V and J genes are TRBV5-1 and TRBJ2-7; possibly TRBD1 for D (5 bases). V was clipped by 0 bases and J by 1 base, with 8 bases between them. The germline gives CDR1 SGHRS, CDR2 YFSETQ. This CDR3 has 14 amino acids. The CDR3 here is CASSLVTASYEQYF. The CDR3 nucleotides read TGCGCCAGCAGCTTGGTGACAGCGTCCTACGAGCAGTACTTC.

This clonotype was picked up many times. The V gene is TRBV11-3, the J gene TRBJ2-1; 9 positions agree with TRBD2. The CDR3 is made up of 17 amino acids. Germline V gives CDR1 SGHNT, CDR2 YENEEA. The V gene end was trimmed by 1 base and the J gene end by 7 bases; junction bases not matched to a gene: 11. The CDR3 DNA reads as TGTGCCAGCAGCTTAGCACCGGCTAGCGGGACTCGGAATGAGCAGTTCTTC. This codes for CASSLAPASGTRNEQFF.

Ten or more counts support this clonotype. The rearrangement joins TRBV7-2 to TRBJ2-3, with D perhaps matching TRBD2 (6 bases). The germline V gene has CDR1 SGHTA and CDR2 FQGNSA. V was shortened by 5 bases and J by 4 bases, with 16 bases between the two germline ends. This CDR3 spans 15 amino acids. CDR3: CASSLDGRGPDTQYF. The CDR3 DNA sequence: TGTGCCAGCAGCCTCGACGGGAGAGGGCCAGATACGCAGTATTTT.

The CDR3 protein is CASRLSAADTQYF. The CDR3 region has the DNA TGTGCCAGCAGGCTATCAGCAGCCGATACGCAGTATTTT. The chain is built from TRBV14 and TRBJ2-3; D gene uncertain. This CDR3 spans 13 amino acids. V was pared by 6 bases and J by 6 bases, with 13 bases between. CDR1 SGHDN and CDR2 FVKESK come from the germline V gene.

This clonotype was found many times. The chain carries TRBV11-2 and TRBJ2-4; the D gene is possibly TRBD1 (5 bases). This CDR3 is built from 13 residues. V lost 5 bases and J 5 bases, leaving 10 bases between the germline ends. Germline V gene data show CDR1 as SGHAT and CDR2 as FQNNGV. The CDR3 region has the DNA TGTGCCAGCAGCATCCAGACAGAAAACATTCAGTACTTC. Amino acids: CASSIQTENIQYF.

The CDR3, as DNA: TGTGCCAGCTCACTTGACATATCCTATGGCTACACCTTC. Translation gives CASSLDISYGYTF. V is TRBV18 and J is TRBJ1-2, with D hard to call. The length of the CDR3 is 13 residues. From germline, CDR1 is KGHSH and CDR2 LQKENI. Trimming stripped 4 bases from V and 4 bases from J, with 10 bases between.

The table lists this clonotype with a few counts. Here the CDR3 DNA reads TGTGCCAGCAGTGAAGAGGACAGTTCAACTAATGAAAAACTGTTTTTT. Protein sequence: CASSEEDSSTNEKLFF. The chain couples TRBV2 to TRBJ1-4; D is possibly TRBD1 (6 bases). The length of the CDR3 is 16 residues. Germline loops: CDR1 SNHLY, CDR2 FYNNEI. V was cut by 1 base and J by 0 bases, with 9 bases left in between.

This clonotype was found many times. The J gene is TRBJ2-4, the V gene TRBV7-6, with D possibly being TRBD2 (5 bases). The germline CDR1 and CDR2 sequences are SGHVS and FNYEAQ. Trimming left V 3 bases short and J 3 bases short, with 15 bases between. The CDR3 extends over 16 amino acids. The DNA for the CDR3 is TGTGCCAGCAGCTTGGCCGCGGGTTGGGTCAAAAACATTCAGTACTTC. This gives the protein CASSLAAGWVKNIQYF.

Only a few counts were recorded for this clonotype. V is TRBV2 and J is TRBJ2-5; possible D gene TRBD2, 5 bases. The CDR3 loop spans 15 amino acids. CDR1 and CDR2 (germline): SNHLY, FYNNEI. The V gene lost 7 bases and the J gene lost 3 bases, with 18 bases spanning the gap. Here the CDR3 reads CASTLYGVTKETQYF. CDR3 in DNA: TGTGCCAGCACTCTCTACGGGGTTACCAAAGAGACCCAGTACTTC. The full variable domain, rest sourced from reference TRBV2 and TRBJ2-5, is EPEVTQTPSHQVTQMGQEVILRCVPISNHLYFYWYRQILGQKVEFLVSFYNNEISEKSEIFDDQFSVERPDGSNFTLKIRSTKLEDSAMYFCASTLYGVTKETQYFGPGTRLLVL.

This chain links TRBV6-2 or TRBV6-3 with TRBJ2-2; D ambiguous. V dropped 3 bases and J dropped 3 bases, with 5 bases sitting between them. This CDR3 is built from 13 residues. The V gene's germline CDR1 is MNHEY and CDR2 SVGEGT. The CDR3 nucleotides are TGTGCCAGCAGTTATGTAGACACCGGGGAGCTGTTTTTT. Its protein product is CASSYVDTGELFF.

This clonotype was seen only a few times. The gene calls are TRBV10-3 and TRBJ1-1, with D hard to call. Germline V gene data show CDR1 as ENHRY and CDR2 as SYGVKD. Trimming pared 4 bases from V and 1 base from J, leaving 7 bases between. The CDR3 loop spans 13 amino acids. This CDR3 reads CAISVLENTEAFF. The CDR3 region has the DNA TGTGCCATCAGTGTCCTGGAGAACACTGAAGCTTTCTTT.

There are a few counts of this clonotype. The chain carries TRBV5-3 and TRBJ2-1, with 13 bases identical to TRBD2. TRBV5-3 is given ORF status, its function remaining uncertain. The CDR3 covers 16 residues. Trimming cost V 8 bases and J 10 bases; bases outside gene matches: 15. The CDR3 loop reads CASSPKLAGGPGEQFF. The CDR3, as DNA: TGTGCCAGCAGCCCTAAACTAGCGGGAGGGCCTGGGGAGCAGTTCTTC.